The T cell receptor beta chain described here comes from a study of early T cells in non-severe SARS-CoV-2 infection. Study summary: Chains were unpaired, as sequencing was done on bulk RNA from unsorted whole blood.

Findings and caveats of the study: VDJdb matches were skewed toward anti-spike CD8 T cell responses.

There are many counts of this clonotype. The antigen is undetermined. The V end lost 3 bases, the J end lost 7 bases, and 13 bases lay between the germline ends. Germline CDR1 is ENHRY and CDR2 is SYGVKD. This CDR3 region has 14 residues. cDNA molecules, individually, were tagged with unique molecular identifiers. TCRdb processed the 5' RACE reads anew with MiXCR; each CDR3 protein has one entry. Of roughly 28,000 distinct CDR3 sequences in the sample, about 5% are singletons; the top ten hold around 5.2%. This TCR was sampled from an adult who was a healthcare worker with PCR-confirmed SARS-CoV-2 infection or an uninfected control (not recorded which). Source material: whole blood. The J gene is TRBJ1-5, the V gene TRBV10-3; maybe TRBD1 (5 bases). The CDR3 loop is CAISDRQGGQPQHF. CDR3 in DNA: TGTGCCATCAGTGACCGCCAGGGTGGCCAGCCCCAGCATTTT.